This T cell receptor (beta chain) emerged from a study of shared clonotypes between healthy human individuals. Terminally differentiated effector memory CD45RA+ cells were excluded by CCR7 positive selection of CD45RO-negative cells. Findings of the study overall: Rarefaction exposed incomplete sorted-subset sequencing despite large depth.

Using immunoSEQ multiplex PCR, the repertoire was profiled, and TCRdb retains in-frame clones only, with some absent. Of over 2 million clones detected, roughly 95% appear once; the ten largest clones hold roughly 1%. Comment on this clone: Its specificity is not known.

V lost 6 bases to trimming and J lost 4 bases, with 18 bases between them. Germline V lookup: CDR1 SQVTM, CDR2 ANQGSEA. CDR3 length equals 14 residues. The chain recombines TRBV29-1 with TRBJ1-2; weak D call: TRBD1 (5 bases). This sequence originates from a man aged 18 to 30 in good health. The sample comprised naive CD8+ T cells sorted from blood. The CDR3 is CSVFPGSRGYGYTF. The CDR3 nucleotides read TGCAGCGTCTTTCCGGGTTCTAGGGGCTATGGCTACACCTTC.